The clone carrying this T cell receptor beta chain turned up a few times. As yet, its antigen is unknown. A junction boundary mismatches the germline segment, possibly from a read error. Other DNA variants within this sample encode the same CDR3. This specimen belongs to a study of cytomegalovirus exposure and HLA in healthy donors. Study as a whole: From HLA-typed donors, an early data release held tens of millions of unique TCRs.

Germline assignment: CDR1 SEHNR and CDR2 FQNEAQ (reference sequence). CDR3 size: 12 residues. Study-wide results and caveats: Most CMV-associated TCR beta chains appeared HLA-restricted in a later analysis. Excluded were some V segments that proved indistinguishable, including TRBV6-2 and TRBV6-3.

With 60 Vbeta and 13 Jbeta primers, the PCR was carried out. Assay used: immunoSEQ multiplex PCR; TCRdb lists only in-frame clones, some missing. The data hold 130,000 or so clones, with around 9% observed a single time. This chain joins TRBV7-9 and TRBJ1-2; D may be TRBD1 (6 bases). This receptor was taken from a middle-aged man in good health and CMV-seronegative. Sequenced material: PBMCs. In nucleotides, the CDR3 is TGTGCAAGCAGCGAGACAGGCCTAGGCTACACCTTC. This gives the protein CASSETGLGYTF.